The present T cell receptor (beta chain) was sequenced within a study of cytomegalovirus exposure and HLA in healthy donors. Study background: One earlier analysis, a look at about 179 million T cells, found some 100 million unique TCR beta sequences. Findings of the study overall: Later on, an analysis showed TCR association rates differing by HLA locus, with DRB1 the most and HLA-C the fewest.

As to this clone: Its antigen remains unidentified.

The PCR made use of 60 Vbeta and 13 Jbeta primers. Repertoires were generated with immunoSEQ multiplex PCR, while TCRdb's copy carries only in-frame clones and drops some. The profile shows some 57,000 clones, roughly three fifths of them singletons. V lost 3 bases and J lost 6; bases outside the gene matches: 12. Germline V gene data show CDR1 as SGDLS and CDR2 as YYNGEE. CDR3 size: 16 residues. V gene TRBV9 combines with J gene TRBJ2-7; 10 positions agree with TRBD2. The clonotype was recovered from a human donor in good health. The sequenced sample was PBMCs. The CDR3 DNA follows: TGTGCCAGCAGCGCAGCACCGGGACTAGCGAGCCGCGAGCAGTACTTC. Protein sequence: CASSAAPGLASREQYF.